Presented here are 23 T cell receptor beta chains from one specimen sequenced in a study of OX40 agonist ivuxolimab in advanced cancers. This table comes from immunoSEQ multiplex PCR, and its TCRdb copy is limited to in-frame clones, with some not included. This sample has about 89,000 clones, with around 94% found just once. Sample: CD4+ or CD8+ T cells sorted from blood, taken in a trial of the OX40 agonist ivuxolimab. Receptors originate from an adult with an advanced solid tumor such as melanoma, head and neck, liver or kidney cancer.

The chain uses TRBV5-8 and TRBJ1-5; D uncertain. This CDR3 is 13 amino acids long. Trimming shortened V by 1 base and J by 6 bases, and 8 bases separated the two germline ends. Germline assignment: CDR1 SGHTS and CDR2 YDEGEE. The DNA of the CDR3 is TGTGCCAGCAGCTTGTCCGGTGGTCAGCCCCAGCATTTT. Translated, it gives CASSLSGGQPQHF. Full variable domain (remainder filled in from reference TRBV5-8 and TRBJ1-5): EAGVTQSPTHLIKTRGQQATLRCSPISGHTSVYWYQQALGLGLQFLLWYDEGEERNRGNFPPRFSGRQFPNYSSELNVNALELEDSALYLCASSLSGGQPQHFGDGTRLSIL.

The CDR3 DNA reads as TGCAGCGTTGACCCACCGGGGGGCGAAGAGACCCAGTACTTC. This gives the protein CSVDPPGGEETQYF. The chain is built from TRBV29-1 and TRBJ2-5; D perhaps matches TRBD2 (7 bases). The V end was cut by 3 bases, the J end by 3 bases, with 14 bases between. This CDR3 region has 14 residues. Germline V gives CDR1 SQVTM, CDR2 ANQGSEA.

The gene calls are TRBV29-1 and TRBJ1-2; TRBD1 matches 9 bases. This CDR3 has 12 residues. Germline CDR1 reads SQVTM; CDR2 reads ANQGSEA. V dropped 7 bases and J dropped 5; count of bases not matched to a gene: 5. The CDR3 is CSAGQGPYGYTF. CDR3 sequence (DNA): TGCAGCGCCGGACAGGGGCCGTATGGCTACACCTTC.

The V and J genes are TRBV11-3 and TRBJ2-2; D not certain. Per the germline V gene, CDR1 is SGHNT and CDR2 is YENEEA. The V end lost 10 bases, the J end lost 2 bases, and 8 bases lay between the germline ends. The CDR3 runs 12 residues. The CDR3 spells CATGQNTGELFF. The CDR3 DNA sequence: TGTGCCACCGGGCAAAACACCGGGGAGCTGTTTTTT.

This clone was counted a single time. The chain uses TRBV5-6 and TRBJ1-3; no firm D call. The CDR3 contains 15 residues. V shed 1 base and J shed 4 bases, with 12 bases lying between them. Germline values: CDR1 SGHDT, CDR2 YYEEEE. DNA of the CDR3: TGTGCCAGCAGCTTGTCCCGCAGGCTCGGAAACACCATATATTTT. Its translation: CASSLSRRLGNTIYF.

V is TRBV6-1 and J is TRBJ1-6; D call uncertain. Germline lookup yields CDR1 MNHNS and CDR2 SASEGT. Trimming left V 6 bases short and J 9 bases short, with 9 bases between. This CDR3 contains 12 residues. This chain's CDR3 is CASSVVGSPLHF. DNA of the CDR3: TGTGCCAGCAGCGTCGTTGGTTCACCCCTCCACTTT.

This sequence joins TRBV4-2 and TRBJ2-5; 9 bases fit TRBD1. Per the germline V gene, CDR1 is LGHNA and CDR2 is YNFKEQ. The CDR3 length is 17 residues. With V trimmed by 1 base and J by 5 bases, 11 bases remained unmatched. The CDR3 DNA reads as TGTGCCAGCAGCCAAGTTTGGGGACAGGGACGAGGGGAGACCCAGTACTTC. The encoded protein is CASSQVWGQGRGETQYF.

The V call is TRBV7-2, the J call TRBJ2-1, with 10 bases fitting TRBD2. The germline gives CDR1 SGHTA, CDR2 FQGNSA. Losses at the gene ends were 5 bases for V and 4 bases for J; bases not matched to a gene: 5. The CDR3 extends over 15 amino acids. The CDR3 reads CASSRTSGNYNEQFF. The DNA for the CDR3 is TGTGCCAGCAGCCGGACTAGCGGCAATTACAATGAGCAGTTCTTC.

This chain links TRBV7-4 with TRBJ1-4; D unclear. Trimming stripped 3 bases from V and 8 bases from J, with 13 bases between. Looked up from germline, CDR1 is SGHVT and CDR2 is SQSDAQ. The CDR3 runs 14 residues. CDR3: CASSFDKSREKLFF. Here the CDR3 DNA reads TGTGCCAGCAGCTTTGACAAGTCGAGGGAAAAACTGTTTTTT.

The chain joins TRBV4-2 to TRBJ2-5, with 8 bases lining up with TRBD2. CDR1 is LGHNA and CDR2 is YNFKEQ in the germline V gene. V dropped 2 bases and J dropped 5; count of bases not matched to a gene: 13. The CDR3 runs 17 residues. Here the CDR3 DNA reads TGTGCCAGCAGCCAAACTCCTCGGGGGGGCCTTGGGGAGACCCAGTACTTC. Translation: CASSQTPRGGLGETQYF.

This clone has a single count. The V and J genes are TRBV9 and TRBJ2-3, with unresolved D. Germline assignment: CDR1 SGDLS and CDR2 YYNGEE. The V gene lost 0 bases and the J gene lost 5 bases, with 7 bases spanning the gap. This CDR3 has 13 amino acids. CDR3 in amino acids: CASSVAILDTQYF. For the CDR3, the DNA is TGTGCCAGCAGCGTAGCCATTTTAGATACGCAGTATTTT.

CDR3 amino acids: CASSGGLGGGHYEQYV. The CDR3 nucleotides are TGTGCCAGCAGTGGAGGACTGGGCGGGGGACACTACGAGCAGTACGTC. The gene calls are TRBV6-6 and TRBJ2-7; possibly TRBD2 for D (7 bases). This CDR3 has 16 amino acids. Trimming took 5 bases from V and 3 from J, leaving 20 bases between them. CDR1 and CDR2 from the germline V gene are MNHNY and SVGAGI (reference sequence).

The V gene is TRBV30, the J gene TRBJ1-5; no clear D gene. Germline V gives CDR1 GTSNPN, CDR2 SVGIG (reference sequence). CDR3 length: 13 residues. V was clipped by 0 bases and J by 5 bases, with 8 bases between them. The CDR3 DNA sequence: TGTGCCTGGAGTGTAGAGGGATATCAGCCCCAGCATTTT. Its translation: CAWSVEGYQPQHF. The complete variable domain, with remaining parts taken from reference TRBV30 and TRBJ1-5, reads SQTIHQWPATLVQPVGSPLSLECTVEGTSNPNLYWYRQAAGRGLQLLFYSVGIGQISSEVPQNLSASRPQDRQFILSSKKLLLSDSGFYLCAWSVEGYQPQHFGDGTRLSIL.

The gene calls are TRBV28 and TRBJ1-2; D not resolved. The CDR3 is 17 amino acids. From germline, CDR1 is MDHEN and CDR2 SYDVKM. V was trimmed by 3 bases and J by 8 bases, leaving 25 bases between them. CDR3 DNA: TGTGCCAGCAGTTTGGTCAGATTATCGTACCAAAGCGGGGGCTACACCTTC. Encoded protein: CASSLVRLSYQSGGYTF.

The chain is built from TRBV30 and TRBJ2-3; 11 bases align to TRBD2. The CDR3 covers 16 residues. Germline CDR1 and CDR2: GTSNPN and SVGIG (reference sequence). Trimming removed 2 bases from V and 4 bases from J; junction bases left unmatched: 8. CDR3 coding DNA: TGTGCCTGGAGTAAGGTAGCGGGAGGGCCCTCAGATACGCAGTATTTT. Its translation: CAWSKVAGGPSDTQYF.

V gene TRBV19 combines with J gene TRBJ1-2; D may be TRBD1 (6 bases). Looked up from germline, CDR1 is LNHDA and CDR2 is SQIVND (reference sequence). V was clipped by 3 bases and J by 5 bases, with 13 bases between them. The CDR3 runs 14 residues. CDR3 DNA sequence: TGTGCCAGTAGTATTTCCGGGGGCGCATATGGCTACACCTTC. As protein: CASSISGGAYGYTF.

J is TRBJ2-1 and V is TRBV9; D is possibly TRBD2 (6 bases). The CDR3 totals 16 residues. Trimming removed 0 bases at V and 1 base at J, with 11 bases between. In germline, CDR1 is SGDLS, CDR2 YYNGEE. CDR3 region: CASSVVGSGSYNEQFF. The CDR3 region has the DNA TGTGCCAGCAGCGTAGTCGGGAGCGGTTCCTACAATGAGCAGTTCTTC.

This rearrangement joins TRBV27 to TRBJ2-7; 10 nucleotides align to TRBD1. CDR1 is MNHEY, CDR2 SMNVEV, per germline (reference sequence). The CDR3 covers 15 residues. Trimming cost V 6 bases and J 6 bases; bases outside gene matches: 11. This CDR3 reads CASSPAGTGVAEQYF. The CDR3 nucleotides read TGTGCCAGCAGCCCTGCCGGGACAGGGGTGGCCGAGCAGTACTTC.

The chain is built from TRBV6-6 and TRBJ1-5, with D possibly being TRBD1 (5 bases). Between the trimmed V and J ends, which lost 5 bases and 5 bases, there was a span of 10 bases. Germline assignment: CDR1 MNHNY and CDR2 SVGAGI (reference sequence). The CDR3 is made up of 13 amino acids. CDR3 nucleotide sequence: TGTGCCAGCAGTGTCCAGGGTTATCAGCCCCAGCATTTT. Amino acid sequence: CASSVQGYQPQHF.

This clone was recorded once. The chain links TRBV9 to TRBJ2-3; 11 bases line up with TRBD2. Looked up from germline, CDR1 is SGDLS and CDR2 is YYNGEE. V shed 1 base and J 5 bases; nucleotides not matched to a gene: 9. The length of the CDR3 is 17 residues. The CDR3 is CASSVLLAGGERDTQYF. CDR3 nucleotides: TGTGCCAGCAGCGTACTCCTAGCGGGAGGAGAGAGAGATACGCAGTATTTT.

The chain employs TRBV18 and TRBJ2-3, with TRBD2 as a possible D gene (5 bases). Trimming stripped 0 bases from V and 4 bases from J, with 8 bases between. This CDR3 spans 14 amino acids. Germline V lookup: CDR1 KGHSH, CDR2 LQKENI. DNA for the CDR3: TGTGCCAGCTCACCACCTAGCGATCCAGATACGCAGTATTTT. It is translated as CASSPPSDPDTQYF.

This chain links TRBV6-1 with TRBJ1-5, with D unclear. CDR1 MNHNS and CDR2 SASEGT come from the germline V gene. Deletions cut 2 bases from V and 9 bases from J, with 8 bases between. The CDR3 totals 12 residues. The CDR3 sequence is CASSEPPVPQHF. As DNA, the CDR3 is TGTGCCAGCAGTGAACCACCGGTGCCCCAGCATTTT.

The rearrangement uses TRBV5-1 and TRBJ1-4; possibly TRBD1 for D (5 bases). Germline V lookup: CDR1 SGHRS, CDR2 YFSETQ. Trimming left V 3 bases short and J 4 bases short, with 10 bases between. The CDR3 has 14 residues. CDR3 region: CASSWRGGNEKLFF. DNA of the CDR3: TGCGCCAGCAGCTGGAGGGGAGGTAATGAAAAACTGTTTTTT.